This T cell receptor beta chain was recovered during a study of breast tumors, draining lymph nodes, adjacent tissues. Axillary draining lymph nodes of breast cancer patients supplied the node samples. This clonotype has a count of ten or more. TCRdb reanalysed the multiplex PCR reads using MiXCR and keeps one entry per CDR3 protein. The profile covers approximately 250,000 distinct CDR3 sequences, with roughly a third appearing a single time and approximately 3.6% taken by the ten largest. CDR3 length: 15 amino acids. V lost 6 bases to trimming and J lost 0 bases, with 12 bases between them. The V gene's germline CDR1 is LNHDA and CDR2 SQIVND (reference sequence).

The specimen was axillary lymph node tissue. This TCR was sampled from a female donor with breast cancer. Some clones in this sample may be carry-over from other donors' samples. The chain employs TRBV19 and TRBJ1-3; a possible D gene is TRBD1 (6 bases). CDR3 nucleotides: TGTGCCAGTAGGGTGGGGGGCTACTCTGGAAACACCATATATTTT. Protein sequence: CASRVGGYSGNTIYF.